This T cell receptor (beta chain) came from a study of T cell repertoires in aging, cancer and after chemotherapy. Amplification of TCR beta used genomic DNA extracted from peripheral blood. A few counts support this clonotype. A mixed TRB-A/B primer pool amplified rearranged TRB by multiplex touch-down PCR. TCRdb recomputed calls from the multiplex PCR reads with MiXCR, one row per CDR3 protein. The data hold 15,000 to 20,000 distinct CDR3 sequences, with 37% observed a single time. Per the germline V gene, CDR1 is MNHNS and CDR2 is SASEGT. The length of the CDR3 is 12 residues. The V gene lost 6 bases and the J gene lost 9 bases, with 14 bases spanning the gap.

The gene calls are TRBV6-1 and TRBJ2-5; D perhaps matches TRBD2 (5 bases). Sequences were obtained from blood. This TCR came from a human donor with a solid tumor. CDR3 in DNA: TGTGCCAGCAGCCCGGGATTCATGGCCCAGTACTTC. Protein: CASSPGFMAQYF.